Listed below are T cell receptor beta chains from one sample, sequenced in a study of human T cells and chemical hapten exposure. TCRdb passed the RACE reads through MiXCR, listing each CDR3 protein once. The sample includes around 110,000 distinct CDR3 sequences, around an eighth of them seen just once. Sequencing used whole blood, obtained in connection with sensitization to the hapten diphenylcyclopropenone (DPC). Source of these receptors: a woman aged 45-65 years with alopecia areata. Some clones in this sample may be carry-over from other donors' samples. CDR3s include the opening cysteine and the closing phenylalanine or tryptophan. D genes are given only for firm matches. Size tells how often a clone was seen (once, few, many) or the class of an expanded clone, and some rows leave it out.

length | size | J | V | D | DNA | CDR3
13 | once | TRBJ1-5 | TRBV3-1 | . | TGTGCCAGCAGCCAGACCCCAAATCAGCCCCAGCATTTT | CASSQTPNQPQHF
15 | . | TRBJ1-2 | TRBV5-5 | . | TGTGCCAGCAGCTTGGCCGCAGGGAGTATATATGGCTACACCTTC | CASSLAAGSIYGYTF
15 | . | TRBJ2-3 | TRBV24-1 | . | TGTGCCACCAGTGATTCGGCGGAACGCACAGATACGCAGTATTTT | CATSDSAERTDTQYF
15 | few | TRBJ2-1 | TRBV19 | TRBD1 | TGTGCCAGTAGTACTCCGGGACAGGTTGAGCCAGTCCAGTTCTTC | CASSTPGQVEPVQFF
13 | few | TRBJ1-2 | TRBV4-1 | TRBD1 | TGCGCCAGCGGACAGGGTCGCGTCTATGGCTACACCTTC | CASGQGRVYGYTF
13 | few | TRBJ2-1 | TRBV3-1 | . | TGTGCCAGCAGCCTAACCCAGAGCGGCCAGCAGTTCTTC | CASSLTQSGQQFF
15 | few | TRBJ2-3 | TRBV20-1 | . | TGCAGTGCTGCCCCCCCAGCTAGTAGCACAGATACGCAGTATTTT | CSAAPPASSTDTQYF
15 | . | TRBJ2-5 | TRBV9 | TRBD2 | TGTGCCAGCAGCGTCGGACTAGCGGGAACAGAGACCCAGTACTTC | CASSVGLAGTETQYF
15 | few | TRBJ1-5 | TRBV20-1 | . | TGCAGTGCTAGGACTCGACAGACGAGCAATCAGCCCCAGCATTTT | CSARTRQTSNQPQHF
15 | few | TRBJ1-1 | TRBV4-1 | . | TGCGCCAGCAGCCGCAGAAAGCAGGGGAACACTGAAGCTTTCTTT | CASSRRKQGNTEAFF
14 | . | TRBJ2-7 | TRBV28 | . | TGTGCCAGCAGTTTTCTGGGGGCCAATTACGAGCAGTACTTC | CASSFLGANYEQYF
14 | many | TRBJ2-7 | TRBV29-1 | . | TGCAGCGTTGATACCCAGGGCAGAGGGTACGAGCAGTACTTC | CSVDTQGRGYEQYF
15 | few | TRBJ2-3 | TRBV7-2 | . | TGTGCCAGCAGCTTAGAGGGACTGTGGGCAGATACGCAGTATTTT | CASSLEGLWADTQYF
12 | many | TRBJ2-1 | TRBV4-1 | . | TGCGCCAGCAGCCAAGAGGGGAATGAGCAGTTCTTC | CASSQEGNEQFF
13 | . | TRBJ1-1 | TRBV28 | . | TGTGCCAGCAGTTTTTGGTCGGCCCCTGAAGCTTTCTTT | CASSFWSAPEAFF
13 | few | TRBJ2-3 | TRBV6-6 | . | TGTGCCGGGGGTCTAGCGAACTCAGATACGCAGTATTTT | CAGGLANSDTQYF
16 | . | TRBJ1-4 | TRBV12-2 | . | TGTGCAAGTCGCTTACTGAAGGCACGGTTTAATGAAAAACTGTTTTTT | CASRLLKARFNEKLFF